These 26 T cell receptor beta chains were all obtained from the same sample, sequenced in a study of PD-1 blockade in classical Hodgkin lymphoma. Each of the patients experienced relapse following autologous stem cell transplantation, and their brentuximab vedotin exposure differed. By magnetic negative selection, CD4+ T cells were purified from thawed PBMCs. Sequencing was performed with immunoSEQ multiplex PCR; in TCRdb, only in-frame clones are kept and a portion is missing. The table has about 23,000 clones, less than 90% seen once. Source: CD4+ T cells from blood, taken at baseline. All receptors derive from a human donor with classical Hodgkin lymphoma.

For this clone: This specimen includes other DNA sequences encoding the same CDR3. CDR3 sequence reads: CASSMRQGWNQPQHF. In nucleotides, the CDR3 is TGTGCCAGTAGTATGAGGCAGGGATGGAATCAGCCCCAGCATTTT. The gene calls are TRBV19 and TRBJ1-5; maybe TRBD1 (5 bases). Germline V gene lookup returns CDR1 LNHDA and CDR2 SQIVND (reference sequence). The CDR3 loop spans 15 amino acids. V lost 3 bases and J 4 bases, leaving 13 bases between the germline ends. Based on the CDR3 plus reference TRBV19 and TRBJ1-5, the full variable domain is DGGITQSPKYLFRKEGQNVTLSCEQNLNHDAMYWYRQDPGQGLRLIYYSQIVNDFQKGDIAEGYSVSREKKESFPLTVTSAQKNPTAFYLCASSMRQGWNQPQHFGDGTRLSIL.

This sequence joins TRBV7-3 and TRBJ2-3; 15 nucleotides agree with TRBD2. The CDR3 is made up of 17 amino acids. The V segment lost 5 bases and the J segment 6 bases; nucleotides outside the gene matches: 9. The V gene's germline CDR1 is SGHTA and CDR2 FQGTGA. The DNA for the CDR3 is TGTGCCAGCAGCGCCCTGGGACTAGCGGGGGGAAGGGATACGCAGTATTTT. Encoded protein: CASSALGLAGGRDTQYF.

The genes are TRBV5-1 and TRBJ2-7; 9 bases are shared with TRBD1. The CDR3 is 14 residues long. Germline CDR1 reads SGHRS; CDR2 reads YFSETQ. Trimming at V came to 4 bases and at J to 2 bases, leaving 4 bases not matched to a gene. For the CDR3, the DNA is TGCGCCAGCAGCGAACAGGGGGCGGCCTACGAGCAGTACTTC. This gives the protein CASSEQGAAYEQYF.

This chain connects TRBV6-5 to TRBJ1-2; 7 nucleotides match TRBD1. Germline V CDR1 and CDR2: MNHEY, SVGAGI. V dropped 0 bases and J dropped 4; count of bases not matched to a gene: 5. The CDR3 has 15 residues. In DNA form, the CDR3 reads TGTGCCAGCAGTTACTCGAAGGGGGCTATCTATGGCTACACCTTC. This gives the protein CASSYSKGAIYGYTF.

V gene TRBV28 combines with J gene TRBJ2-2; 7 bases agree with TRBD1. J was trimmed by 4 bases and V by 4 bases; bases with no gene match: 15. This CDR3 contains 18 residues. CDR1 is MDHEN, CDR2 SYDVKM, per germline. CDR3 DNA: TGTGCCAGCAGTTGGATCATCGGGGCAGGGGGTTCCACCGGGGAGCTGTTTTTT. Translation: CASSWIIGAGGSTGELFF.

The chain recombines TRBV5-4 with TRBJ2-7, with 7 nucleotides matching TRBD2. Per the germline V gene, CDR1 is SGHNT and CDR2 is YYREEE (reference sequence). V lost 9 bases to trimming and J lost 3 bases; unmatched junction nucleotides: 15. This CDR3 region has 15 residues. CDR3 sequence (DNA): TGTGCCACCTACCCCGGAGGGACTACAATCTACGAGCAGTACTTC. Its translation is CATYPGGTTIYEQYF.

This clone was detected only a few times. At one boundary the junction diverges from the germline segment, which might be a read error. In DNA form, the CDR3 reads TGCGCCAGCAGTTTGGGTAGCGGGGGCCCAGATACGCAGTATTTT. It yields the protein CASSLGSGGPDTQYF. The rearrangement uses TRBV5-1 and TRBJ2-3; 9 bases agree with TRBD2. Germline CDR1 SGHRS, CDR2 YFSETQ. There are 15 residues in the CDR3.

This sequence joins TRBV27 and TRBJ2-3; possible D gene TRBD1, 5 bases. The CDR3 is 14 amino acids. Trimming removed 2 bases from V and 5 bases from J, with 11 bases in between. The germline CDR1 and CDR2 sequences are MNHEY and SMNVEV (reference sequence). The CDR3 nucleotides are TGTGCCAGCAGTTTAAAGGGGTCGGGAGATACGCAGTATTTT. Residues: CASSLKGSGDTQYF.

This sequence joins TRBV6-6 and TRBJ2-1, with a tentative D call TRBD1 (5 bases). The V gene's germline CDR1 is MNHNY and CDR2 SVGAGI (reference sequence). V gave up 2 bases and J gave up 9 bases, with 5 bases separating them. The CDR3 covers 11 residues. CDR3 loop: CASSYQGEQFF. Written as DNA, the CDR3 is TGTGCCAGCAGTTACCAGGGTGAGCAGTTCTTC.

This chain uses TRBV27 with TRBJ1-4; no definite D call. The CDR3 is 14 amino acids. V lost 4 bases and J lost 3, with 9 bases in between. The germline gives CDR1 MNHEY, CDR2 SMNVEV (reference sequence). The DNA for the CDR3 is TGTGCCAGCAGTTCCCTCGTTTCTAATGAAAAACTGTTTTTT. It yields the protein CASSSLVSNEKLFF.

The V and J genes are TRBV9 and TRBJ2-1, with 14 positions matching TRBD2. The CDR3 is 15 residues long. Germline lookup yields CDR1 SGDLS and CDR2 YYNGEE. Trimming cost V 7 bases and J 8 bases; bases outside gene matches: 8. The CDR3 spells CASARTSGGWDEQFF. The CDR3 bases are TGTGCCAGCGCGCGGACTAGCGGGGGGTGGGATGAGCAGTTCTTC.

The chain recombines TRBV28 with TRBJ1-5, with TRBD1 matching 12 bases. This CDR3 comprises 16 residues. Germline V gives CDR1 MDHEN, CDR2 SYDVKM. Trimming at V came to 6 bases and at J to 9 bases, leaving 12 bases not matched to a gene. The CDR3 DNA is TGTGCCAGCAGATTCGGGACAGGGGGCGCCGGACGGCCCCAGCATTTT. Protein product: CASRFGTGGAGRPQHF.

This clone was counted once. This CDR3 reads CASSLDGTGNTDTQYF. CDR3 sequence (DNA): TGTGCCAGCAGCTTGGACGGGACAGGGAACACAGATACGCAGTATTTT. The chain carries TRBV5-4 and TRBJ2-3, with 9 bases aligning to TRBD1. Trimming removed 0 bases from V and 2 bases from J; junction bases left unmatched: 4. This CDR3 comprises 16 residues. From germline, CDR1 is SGHNT and CDR2 YYREEE (reference sequence).

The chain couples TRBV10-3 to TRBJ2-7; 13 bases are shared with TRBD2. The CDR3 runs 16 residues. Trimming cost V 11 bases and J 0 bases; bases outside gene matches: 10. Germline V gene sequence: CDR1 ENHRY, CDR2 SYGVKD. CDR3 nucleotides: TGTGCCTCGAGACCCGGGACTAGCGGGATCTCCTACGAGCAGTACTTC. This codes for CASRPGTSGISYEQYF.

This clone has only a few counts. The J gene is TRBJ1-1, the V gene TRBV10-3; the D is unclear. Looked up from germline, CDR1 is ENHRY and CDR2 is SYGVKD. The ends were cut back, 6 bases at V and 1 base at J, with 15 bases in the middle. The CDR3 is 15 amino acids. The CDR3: CAISPTGRRNTEAFF. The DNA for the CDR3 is TGTGCCATCAGCCCCACCGGACGGAGGAACACTGAAGCTTTCTTT.

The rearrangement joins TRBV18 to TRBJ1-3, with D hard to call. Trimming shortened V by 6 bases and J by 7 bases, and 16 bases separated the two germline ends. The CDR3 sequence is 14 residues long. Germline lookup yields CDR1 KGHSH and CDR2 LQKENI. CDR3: CASSPSNLGNTIYF. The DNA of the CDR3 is TGTGCCAGCTCCCCCTCAAATCTGGGGAACACCATATATTTT.

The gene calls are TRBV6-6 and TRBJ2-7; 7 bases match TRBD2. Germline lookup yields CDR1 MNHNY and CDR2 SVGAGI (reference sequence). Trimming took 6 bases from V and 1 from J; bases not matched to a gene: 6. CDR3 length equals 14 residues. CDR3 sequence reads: CASSETSVSYEQYF. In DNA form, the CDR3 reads TGTGCCAGCAGCGAAACTAGCGTTTCCTACGAGCAGTACTTC.

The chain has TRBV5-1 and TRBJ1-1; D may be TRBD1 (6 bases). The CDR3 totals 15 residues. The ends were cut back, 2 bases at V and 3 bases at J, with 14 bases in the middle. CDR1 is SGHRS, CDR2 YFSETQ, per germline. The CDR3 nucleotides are TGCGCCAGCAGCTTAATGGGGGCGCGGGACACTGAAGCTTTCTTT. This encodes CASSLMGARDTEAFF.

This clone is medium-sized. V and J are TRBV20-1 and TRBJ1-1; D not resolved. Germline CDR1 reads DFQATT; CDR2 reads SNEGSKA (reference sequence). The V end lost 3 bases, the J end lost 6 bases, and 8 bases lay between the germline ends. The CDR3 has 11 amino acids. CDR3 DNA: TGCAGTGCTAGGGGTAGCGCTGAAGCTTTCTTT. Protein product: CSARGSAEAFF.

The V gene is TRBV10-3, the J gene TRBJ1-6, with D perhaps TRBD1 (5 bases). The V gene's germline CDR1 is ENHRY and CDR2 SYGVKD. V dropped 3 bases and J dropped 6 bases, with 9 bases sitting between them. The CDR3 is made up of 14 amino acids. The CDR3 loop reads CAISDRDGNSPLHF. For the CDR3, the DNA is TGTGCCATCAGTGACCGGGACGGTAATTCACCCCTCCACTTT.

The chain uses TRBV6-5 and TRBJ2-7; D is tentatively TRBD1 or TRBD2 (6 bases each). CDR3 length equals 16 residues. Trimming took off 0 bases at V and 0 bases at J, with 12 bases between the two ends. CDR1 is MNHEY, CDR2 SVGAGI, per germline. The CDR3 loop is CASSYSIEGGSYEQYF. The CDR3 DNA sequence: TGTGCCAGCAGTTACTCGATAGAGGGGGGCTCCTACGAGCAGTACTTC.

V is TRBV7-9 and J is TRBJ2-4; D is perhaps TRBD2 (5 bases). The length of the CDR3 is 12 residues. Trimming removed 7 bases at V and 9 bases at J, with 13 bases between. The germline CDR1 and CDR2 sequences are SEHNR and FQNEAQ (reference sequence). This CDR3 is CASTGSHGIQYF. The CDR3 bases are TGTGCCAGCACGGGATCGCACGGCATTCAGTACTTC. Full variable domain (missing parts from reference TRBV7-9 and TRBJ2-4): DTGVSQNPRHKITKRGQNVTFRCDPISEHNRLYWYRQTLGQGPEFLTYFQNEAQLEKSRLLSDRFSAERPKGSFSTLEIQRTEQGDSAMYLCASTGSHGIQYFGAGTRLSVL.

The CDR3 loop is CASSLAGTVNEKLFF. The CDR3 nucleotides are TGTGCCAGCAGCTTAGCGGGCACAGTTAATGAAAAACTGTTTTTT. J is TRBJ1-4 and V is TRBV7-2; D gene unclear. V lost 0 bases and J 4 bases, leaving 9 bases between the germline ends. CDR3 length: 15 residues. The germline gives CDR1 SGHTA, CDR2 FQGNSA.

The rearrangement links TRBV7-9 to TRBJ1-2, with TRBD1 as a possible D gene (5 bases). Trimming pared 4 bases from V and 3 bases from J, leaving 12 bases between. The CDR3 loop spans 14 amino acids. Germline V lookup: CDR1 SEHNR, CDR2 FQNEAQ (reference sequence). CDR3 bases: TGTGCCAGCAGCTCTGCCGGGGGGGACTATGGCTACACCTTC. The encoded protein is CASSSAGGDYGYTF.

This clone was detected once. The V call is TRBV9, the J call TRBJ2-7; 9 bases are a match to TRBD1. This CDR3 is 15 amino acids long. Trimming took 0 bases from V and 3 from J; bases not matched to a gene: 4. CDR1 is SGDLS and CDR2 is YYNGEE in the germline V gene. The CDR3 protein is CASSVAPGQGYEQYF. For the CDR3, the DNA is TGTGCCAGCAGCGTAGCGCCGGGACAGGGCTACGAGCAGTACTTC.

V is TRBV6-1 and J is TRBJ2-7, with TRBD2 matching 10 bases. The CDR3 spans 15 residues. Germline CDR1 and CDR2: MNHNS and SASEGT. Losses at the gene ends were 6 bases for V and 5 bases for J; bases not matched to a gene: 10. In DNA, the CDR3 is TGTGCCAGCAGCCTTAAAGTAGCGGGGGGTCACGAGCAGTACTTC. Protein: CASSLKVAGGHEQYF.